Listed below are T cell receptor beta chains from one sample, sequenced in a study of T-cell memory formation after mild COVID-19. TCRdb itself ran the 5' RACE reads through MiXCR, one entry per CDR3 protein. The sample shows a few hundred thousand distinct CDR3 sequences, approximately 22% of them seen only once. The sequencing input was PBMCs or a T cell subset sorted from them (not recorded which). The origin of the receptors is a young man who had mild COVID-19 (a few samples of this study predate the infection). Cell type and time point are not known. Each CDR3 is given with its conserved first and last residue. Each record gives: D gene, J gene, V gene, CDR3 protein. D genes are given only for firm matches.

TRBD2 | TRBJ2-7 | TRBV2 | CASRVSGVISYEQYF
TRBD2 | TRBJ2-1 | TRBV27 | CASSPWTSGGPEGQFF
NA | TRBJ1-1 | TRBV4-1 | CASSQEFGRYEAFF
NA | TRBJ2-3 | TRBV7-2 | CASTSDFSDTQYF
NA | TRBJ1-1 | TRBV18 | CASSPFEGKNTEAFF
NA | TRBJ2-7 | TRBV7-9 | CASSWDGSMEQYF
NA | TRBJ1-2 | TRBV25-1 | CASKKSEVYGYTF
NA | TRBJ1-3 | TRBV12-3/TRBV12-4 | CASSPDRGAGTIYF
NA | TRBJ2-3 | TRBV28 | CASSRRHNGADTQYF
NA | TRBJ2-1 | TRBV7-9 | CASSLGTPGNEQFF
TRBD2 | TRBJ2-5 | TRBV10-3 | CAISRGLAGQETQYF
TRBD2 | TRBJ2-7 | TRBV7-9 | CASSATSGGAREYF
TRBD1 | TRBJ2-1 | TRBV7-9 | CASSAHRGWGDEQFF
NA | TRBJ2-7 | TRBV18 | CASSPLGTNYEQYF
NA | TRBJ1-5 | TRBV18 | CASSPQDGNQPQHF
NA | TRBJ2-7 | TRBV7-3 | CASSLFPGNNEQYF
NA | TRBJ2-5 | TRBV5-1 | CASSKRIEETQYF
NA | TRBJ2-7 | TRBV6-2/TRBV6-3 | CASSPTRGRSGEQYF
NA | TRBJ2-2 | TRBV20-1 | CSAPRGSGELFF
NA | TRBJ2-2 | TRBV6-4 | CASSFQSTGELFF
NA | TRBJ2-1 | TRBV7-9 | CASSQTSDGNEQFF
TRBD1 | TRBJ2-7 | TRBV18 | CASSHRAGTDYEQYF
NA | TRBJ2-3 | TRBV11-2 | CASSPPHTDTQYF
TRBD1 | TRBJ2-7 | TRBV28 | CASSFGTGGADEQYF
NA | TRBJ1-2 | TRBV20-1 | CSARVRITYGYTF
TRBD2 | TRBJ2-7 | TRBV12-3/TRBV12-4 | CASSQGGNYEQYF
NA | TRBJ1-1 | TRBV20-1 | CRVLERGGPNTEAFF
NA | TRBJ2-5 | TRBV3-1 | CASSPGHTTQYF
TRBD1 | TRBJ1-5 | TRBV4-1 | CASSQALGGGQPQHF
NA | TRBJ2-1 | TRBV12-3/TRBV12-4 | CASRATGAIYNEQFF
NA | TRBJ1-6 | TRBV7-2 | CASSLAGNGAGPLHF
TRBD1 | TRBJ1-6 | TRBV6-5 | CASRDRVRSSSYNSPLHF
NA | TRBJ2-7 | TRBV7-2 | CASSDGYYEQYF
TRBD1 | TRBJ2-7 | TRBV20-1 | CSAEPNAGGEQYF
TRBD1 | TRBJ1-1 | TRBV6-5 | CASSTAGGTEAFF
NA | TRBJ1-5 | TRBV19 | CATWTVNQPQHF
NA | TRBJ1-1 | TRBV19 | CASSTTVNTEAFF
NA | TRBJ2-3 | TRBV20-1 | CSARDSGVGTDTQYF
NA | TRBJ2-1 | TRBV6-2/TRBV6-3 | CASSPSPVQFF
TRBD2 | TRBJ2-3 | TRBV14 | CASSQERGGITDTQYF
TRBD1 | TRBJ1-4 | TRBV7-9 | CASRNPQPGQMNEKLFF